This T cell receptor (beta chain) was profiled in a study of tumor-infiltrating lymphocytes in primary liver carcinoma. About the study: Stage T1-T3 N0M0 tumors measured roughly 4.2 to 11 cm at most.

This CDR3 spans 16 amino acids. CDR1 is SGHDN and CDR2 is FVKESK in the germline V gene. Notes on this clonotype: Its matching antigen is unknown. Relative to the germline gene, one junction end is altered; a read error may explain this.

For each extraction, RNA and DNA were obtained together from about 20-30 mg of unsorted bulk tissue. General study findings and limits: Whereas tumor region pairs overlapped more, tumor-adjacent and tumor-blood pairs overlapped less. It was in tumors, not blood, that the top-250-clone fraction was significantly higher (p = 0.039).

Production of TCR beta cDNA used about 500 ng total RNA together with a constant-region primer. Slightly modified ARM-PCR served as the procedure for the TCR beta libraries. These libraries came from three rounds of nested multiplex PCR. Use of TRBV1-TRBV30 forward primers with a C-beta reverse primer characterized the first two PCR rounds, which lasted about 10 cycles each. Each CDR3 protein is one row after TCRdb ran MiXCR on the multiplex PCR reads. The sample holds fewer than 200,000 distinct CDR3 sequences, over 80% seen once. The TCR sequence derives from a middle-aged man with primary liver carcinoma and hepatitis B virus infection. The sequenced sample was tumor tissue from primary liver carcinoma. The chain carries TRBV14 and TRBJ2-1, with 9 bases lining up with TRBD1. CDR3 DNA: TGTACCAGCAGTTGTCGACAGGGGGGCCGGTTAAATGAGCAGTTCTTC. Translation gives CTSSCRQGGRLNEQFF. Using reference TRBV14 and TRBJ2-1 for the parts outside the CDR3, the full variable domain is EAGVTQFPSHSVIEKGQTVTLRCDPISGHDNLYWYRRVMGKEIKFLLHFVKESKQDESGMPNNRFLAERTGGTYSTLKVQPAELEDSGVYFCTSSCRQGGRLNEQFFGPGTRLTVL.